These 3 T cell receptor beta chains originate from one sample sequenced in a study of cytomegalovirus exposure and HLA in healthy donors. This PCR relied on a set of 60 Vbeta primers and 13 Jbeta primers. Profiling relied on immunoSEQ multiplex PCR, and the TCRdb table lists in-frame clones only, not all of them. The data include 200,000 to 250,000 clones; the top ten clones carry 0.9% to 1.4%. Specimen: PBMCs. These receptors were taken from a girl between 2 and 10 years old in good health and CMV-seropositive.

The chain uses TRBV6-6 and TRBJ2-3; D unclear. V lost 4 bases and J 5 bases, leaving 7 bases between the germline ends. The CDR3 totals 12 residues. Looked up from germline, CDR1 is MNHNY and CDR2 is SVGAGI (reference sequence). The CDR3 loop reads CASSSEVDTQYF. The CDR3 region has the DNA TGTGCCAGCAGTTCCGAGGTAGATACGCAGTATTTT.

The chain uses TRBV30 and TRBJ2-1; a possible D gene is TRBD2 (6 bases). CDR3 length: 15 residues. Trimming shortened V by 4 bases and J by 5 bases, and 18 bases separated the two germline ends. Germline assignment: CDR1 GTSNPN and CDR2 SVGIG (reference sequence). The chain's CDR3 is CAWNPHLGGHNEQFF. In nucleotides, the CDR3 is TGTGCCTGGAACCCACATCTCGGGGGACACAATGAGCAGTTCTTC.

The V call is TRBV7-6, the J call TRBJ2-1; 7 positions match TRBD1. Looked up from germline, CDR1 is SGHVS and CDR2 is FNYEAQ. V was pared by 7 bases and J by 9 bases, with 18 bases of the junction left unmatched. The CDR3 is 16 amino acids. DNA of the CDR3: TGTGCCAGCACCAATACACCAGGGGGTGCAGGGGGTGAGCAGTTCTTC. This codes for CASTNTPGGAGGEQFF.